This T cell receptor beta chain was sequenced for a study of shared clonotypes between healthy human individuals. This clone has a single count. The CDR3 contains 16 residues. CDR1 MGHRA and CDR2 YSYEKL come from the germline V gene. The V gene lost 6 bases and the J gene lost 5 bases, with 20 bases spanning the gap. Execution of the assay was at deep level. The repertoire was sequenced with immunoSEQ multiplex PCR; TCRdb's copy has only in-frame clones and lacks some. Of roughly 2 million clones in the sample, around 95% were seen once. V is TRBV4-1 and J is TRBJ2-1; perhaps D is TRBD1 or TRBD2 (5 bases each). Sequenced: naive CD4+ T cells sorted from blood. Noted subset: CD45RA+ positively selected. This TCR was recovered from a man between 18 and 35 years old in good health. In DNA, the CDR3 is TGCGCCAGCAGACGAATGGGGGAAAGGATGAACAATGAGCAGTTCTTC. Translation: CASRRMGERMNNEQFF.